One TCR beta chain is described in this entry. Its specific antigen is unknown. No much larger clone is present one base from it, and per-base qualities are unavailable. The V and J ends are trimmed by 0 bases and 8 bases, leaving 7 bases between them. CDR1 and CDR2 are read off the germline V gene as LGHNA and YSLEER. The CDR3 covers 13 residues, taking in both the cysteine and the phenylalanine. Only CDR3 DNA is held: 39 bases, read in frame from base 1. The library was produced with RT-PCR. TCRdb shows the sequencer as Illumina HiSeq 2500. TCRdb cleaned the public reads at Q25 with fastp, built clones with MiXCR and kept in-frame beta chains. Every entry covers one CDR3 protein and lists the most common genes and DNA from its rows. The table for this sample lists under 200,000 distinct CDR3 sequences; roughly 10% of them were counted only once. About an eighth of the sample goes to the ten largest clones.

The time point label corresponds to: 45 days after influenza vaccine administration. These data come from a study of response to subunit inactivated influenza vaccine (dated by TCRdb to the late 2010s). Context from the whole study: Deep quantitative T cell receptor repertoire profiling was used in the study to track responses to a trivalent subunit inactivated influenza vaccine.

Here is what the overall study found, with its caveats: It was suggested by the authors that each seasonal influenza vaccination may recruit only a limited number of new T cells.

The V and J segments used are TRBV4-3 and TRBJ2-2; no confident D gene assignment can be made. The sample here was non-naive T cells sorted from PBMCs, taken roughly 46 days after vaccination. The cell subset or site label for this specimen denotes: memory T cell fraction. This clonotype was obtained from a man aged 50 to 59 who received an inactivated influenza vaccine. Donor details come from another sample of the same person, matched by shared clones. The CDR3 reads CASSQEGPGELFF. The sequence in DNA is TGCGCCAGCAGCCAAGAAGGTCCAGGGGAGCTGTTTTTT.